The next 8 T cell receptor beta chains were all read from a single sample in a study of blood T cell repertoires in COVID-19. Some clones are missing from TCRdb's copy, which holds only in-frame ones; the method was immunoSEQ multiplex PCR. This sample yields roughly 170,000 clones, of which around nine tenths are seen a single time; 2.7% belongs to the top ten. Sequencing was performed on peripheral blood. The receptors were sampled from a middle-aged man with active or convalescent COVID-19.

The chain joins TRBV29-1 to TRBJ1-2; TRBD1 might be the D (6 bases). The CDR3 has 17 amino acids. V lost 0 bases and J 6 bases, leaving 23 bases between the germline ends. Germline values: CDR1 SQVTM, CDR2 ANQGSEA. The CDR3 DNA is TGCAGCGTTGAAGATCTTCATGGGAGCAGGGGCGCAGATGGCTACACCTTC. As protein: CSVEDLHGSRGADGYTF.

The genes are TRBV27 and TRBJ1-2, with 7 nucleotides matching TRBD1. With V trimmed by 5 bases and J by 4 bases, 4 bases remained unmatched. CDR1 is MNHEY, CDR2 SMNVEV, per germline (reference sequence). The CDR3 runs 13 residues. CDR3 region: CASSEQGLYGYTF. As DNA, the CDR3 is TGTGCCAGCAGTGAACAGGGGCTCTATGGCTACACCTTC.

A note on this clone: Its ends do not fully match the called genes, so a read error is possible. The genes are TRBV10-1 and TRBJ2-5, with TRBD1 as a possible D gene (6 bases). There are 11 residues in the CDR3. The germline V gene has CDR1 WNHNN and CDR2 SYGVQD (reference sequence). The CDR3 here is CASMSNWTANF. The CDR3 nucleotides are TGCGCCAGCATGTCTAATTGGACAGCAAACTTC.

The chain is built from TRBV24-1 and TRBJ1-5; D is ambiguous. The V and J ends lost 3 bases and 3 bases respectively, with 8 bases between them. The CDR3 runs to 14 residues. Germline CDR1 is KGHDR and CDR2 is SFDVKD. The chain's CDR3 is CATSDGLNNQPQHF. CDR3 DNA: TGTGCCACCAGTGATGGACTGAACAATCAGCCCCAGCATTTT.

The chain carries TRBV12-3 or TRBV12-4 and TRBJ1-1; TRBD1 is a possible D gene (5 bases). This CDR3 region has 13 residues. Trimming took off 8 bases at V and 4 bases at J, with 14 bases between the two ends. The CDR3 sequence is CASLGQGGTEAFF. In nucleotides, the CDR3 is TGTGCCAGCTTGGGCCAGGGAGGCACTGAAGCTTTCTTT.

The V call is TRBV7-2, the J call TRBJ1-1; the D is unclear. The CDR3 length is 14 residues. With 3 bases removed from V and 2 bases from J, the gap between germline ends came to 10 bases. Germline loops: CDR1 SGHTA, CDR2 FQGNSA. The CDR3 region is CASSLRGINTEAFF. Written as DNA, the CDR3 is TGTGCCAGCAGCTTGAGAGGGATTAACACTGAAGCTTTCTTT. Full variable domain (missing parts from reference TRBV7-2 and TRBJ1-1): GAGVSQSPSNKVTEKGKDVELRCDPISGHTALYWYRQSLGQGLEFLIYFQGNSAPDKSGLPSDRFSAERTGGSVSTLTIQRTQQEDSAVYLCASSLRGINTEAFFGQGTRLTVV.

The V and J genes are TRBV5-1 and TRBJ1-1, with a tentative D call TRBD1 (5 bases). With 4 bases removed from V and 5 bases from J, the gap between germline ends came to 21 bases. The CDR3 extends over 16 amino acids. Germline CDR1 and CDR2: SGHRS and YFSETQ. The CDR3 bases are TGCGCCAGCAGCCCCGTCGGCGGGAGGGGAAGGACTGAAGCTTTCTTT. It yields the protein CASSPVGGRGRTEAFF.

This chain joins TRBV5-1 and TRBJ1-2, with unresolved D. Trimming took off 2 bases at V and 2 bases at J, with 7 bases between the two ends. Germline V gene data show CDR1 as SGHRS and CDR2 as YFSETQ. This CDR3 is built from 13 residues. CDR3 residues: CASSLNSNYGYTF. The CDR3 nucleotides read TGCGCCAGCAGCTTAAACTCAAACTATGGCTACACCTTC. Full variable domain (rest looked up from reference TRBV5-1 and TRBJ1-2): KAGVTQTPRYLIKTRGQQVTLSCSPISGHRSVSWYQQTPGQGLQFLFEYFSETQRNKGNFPGRFSGRQFSNSRSEMNVSTLELGDSALYLCASSLNSNYGYTFGSGTRLTVV.